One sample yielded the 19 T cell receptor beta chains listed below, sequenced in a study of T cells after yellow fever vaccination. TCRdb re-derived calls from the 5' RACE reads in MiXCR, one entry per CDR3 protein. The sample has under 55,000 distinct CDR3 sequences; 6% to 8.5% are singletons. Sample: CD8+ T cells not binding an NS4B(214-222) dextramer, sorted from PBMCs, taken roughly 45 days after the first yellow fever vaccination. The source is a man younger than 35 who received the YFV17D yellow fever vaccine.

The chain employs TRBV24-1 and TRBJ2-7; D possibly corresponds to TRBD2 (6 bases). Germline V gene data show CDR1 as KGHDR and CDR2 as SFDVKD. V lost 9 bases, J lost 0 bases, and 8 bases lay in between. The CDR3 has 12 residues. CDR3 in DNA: TGTGCCACCGGGACTTTCTCCTACGAGCAGTACTTC. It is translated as CATGTFSYEQYF.

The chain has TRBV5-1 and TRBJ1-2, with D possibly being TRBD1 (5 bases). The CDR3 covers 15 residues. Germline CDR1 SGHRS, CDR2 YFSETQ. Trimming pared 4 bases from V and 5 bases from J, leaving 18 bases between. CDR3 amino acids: CASSPGHGVPYGYTF. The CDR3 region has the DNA TGCGCCAGCAGCCCAGGGCACGGAGTCCCATATGGCTACACCTTC.

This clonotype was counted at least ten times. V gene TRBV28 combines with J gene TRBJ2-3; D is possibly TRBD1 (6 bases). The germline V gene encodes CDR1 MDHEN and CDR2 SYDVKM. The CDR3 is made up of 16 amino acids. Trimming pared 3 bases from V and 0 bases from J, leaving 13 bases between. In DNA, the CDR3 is TGTGCCAGCAGTTTCGGACAGAGCTCTAGCACAGATACGCAGTATTTT. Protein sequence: CASSFGQSSSTDTQYF.

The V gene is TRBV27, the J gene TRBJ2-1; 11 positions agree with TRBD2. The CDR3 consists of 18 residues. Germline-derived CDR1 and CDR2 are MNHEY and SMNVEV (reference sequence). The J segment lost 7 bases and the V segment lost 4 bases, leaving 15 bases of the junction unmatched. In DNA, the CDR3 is TGTGCCAGCAGTTCCTACTGGGATCTAGCGGGGGGCCTTAATGAGCAGTTCTTC. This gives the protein CASSSYWDLAGGLNEQFF.

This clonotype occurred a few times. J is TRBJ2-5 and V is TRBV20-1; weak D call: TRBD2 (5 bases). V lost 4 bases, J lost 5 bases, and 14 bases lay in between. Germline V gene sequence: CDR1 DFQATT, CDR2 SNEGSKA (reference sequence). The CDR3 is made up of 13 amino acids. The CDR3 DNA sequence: TGCAGTGCTAAGGACTCTTTTTGGGAGACCCAGTACTTC. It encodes CSAKDSFWETQYF.

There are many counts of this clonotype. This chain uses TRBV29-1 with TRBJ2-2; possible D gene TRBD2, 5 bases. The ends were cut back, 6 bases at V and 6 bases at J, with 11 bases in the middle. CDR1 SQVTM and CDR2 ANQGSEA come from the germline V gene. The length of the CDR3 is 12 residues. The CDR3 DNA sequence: TGCAGCGTGACTACAGTTCCCGGGGAGCTGTTTTTT. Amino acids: CSVTTVPGELFF.

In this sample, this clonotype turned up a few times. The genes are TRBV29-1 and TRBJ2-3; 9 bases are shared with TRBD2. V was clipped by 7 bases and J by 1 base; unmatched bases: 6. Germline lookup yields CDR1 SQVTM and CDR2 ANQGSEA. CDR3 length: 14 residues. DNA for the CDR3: TGCAGCGCCAGGGGCGGGGGGGGCACAGATACGCAGTATTTT. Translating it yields CSARGGGGTDTQYF.

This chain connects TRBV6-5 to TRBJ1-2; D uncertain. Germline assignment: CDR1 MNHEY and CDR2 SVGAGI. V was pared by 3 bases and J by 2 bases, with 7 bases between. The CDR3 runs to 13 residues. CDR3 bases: TGTGCCAGCAGTTATATCATAAACTATGGCTACACCTTC. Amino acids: CASSYIINYGYTF.

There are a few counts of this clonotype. The chain's CDR3 is CASSRFQRGDEQYV. CDR3 in DNA: TGTGCCAGCAGCCGATTTCAGAGGGGGGACGAGCAGTACGTC. The chain joins TRBV7-9 to TRBJ2-7; either TRBD1 or TRBD2 may supply D (6 bases each). The CDR3 length is 14 residues. Trimming took 5 bases from V and 5 from J, leaving 16 bases between them. Germline values: CDR1 SEHNR, CDR2 FQNEAQ (reference sequence).

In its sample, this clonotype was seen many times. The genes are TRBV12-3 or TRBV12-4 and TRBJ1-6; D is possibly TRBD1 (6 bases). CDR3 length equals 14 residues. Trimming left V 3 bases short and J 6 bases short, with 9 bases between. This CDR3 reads CASSFSRGNSPLHF. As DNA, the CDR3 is TGTGCCAGCAGTTTCTCCAGGGGTAATTCACCCCTCCACTTT.

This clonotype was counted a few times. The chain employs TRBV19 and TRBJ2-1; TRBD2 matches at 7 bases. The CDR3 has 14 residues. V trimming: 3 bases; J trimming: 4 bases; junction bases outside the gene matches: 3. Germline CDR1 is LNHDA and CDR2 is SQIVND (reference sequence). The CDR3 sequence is CASSIFGGYNEQFF. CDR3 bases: TGTGCCAGTAGTATCTTCGGGGGGTACAATGAGCAGTTCTTC.

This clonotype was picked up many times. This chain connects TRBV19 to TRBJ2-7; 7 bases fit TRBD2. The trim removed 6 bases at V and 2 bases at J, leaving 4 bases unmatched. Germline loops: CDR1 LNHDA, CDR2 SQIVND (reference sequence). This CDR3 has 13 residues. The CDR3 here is CASSSGGPYEQYF. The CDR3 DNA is TGTGCCAGTAGCTCGGGGGGACCCTACGAGCAGTACTTC.

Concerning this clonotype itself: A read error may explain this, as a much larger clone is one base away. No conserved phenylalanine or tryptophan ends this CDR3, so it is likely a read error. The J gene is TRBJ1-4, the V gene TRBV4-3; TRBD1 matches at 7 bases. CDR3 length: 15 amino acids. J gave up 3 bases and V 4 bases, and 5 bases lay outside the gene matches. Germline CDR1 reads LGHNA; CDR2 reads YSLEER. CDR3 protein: CASSRRDSSNEKLFS. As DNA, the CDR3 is TGCGCCAGCAGCCGTAGGGACAGTTCTAATGAAAAACTGTTTTCT.

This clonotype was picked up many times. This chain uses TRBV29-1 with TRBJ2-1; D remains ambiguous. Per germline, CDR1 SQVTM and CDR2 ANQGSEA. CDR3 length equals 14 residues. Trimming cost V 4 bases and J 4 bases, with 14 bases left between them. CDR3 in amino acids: CSVVSEVGYNEQFF. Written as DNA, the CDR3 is TGCAGCGTTGTATCAGAGGTAGGATACAATGAGCAGTTCTTC.

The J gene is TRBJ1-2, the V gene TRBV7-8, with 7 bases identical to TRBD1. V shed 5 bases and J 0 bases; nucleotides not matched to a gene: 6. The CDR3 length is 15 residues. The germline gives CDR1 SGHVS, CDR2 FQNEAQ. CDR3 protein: CASSPMGQTNYGYTF. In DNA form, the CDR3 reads TGTGCCAGCAGCCCTATGGGACAGACTAACTATGGCTACACCTTC.

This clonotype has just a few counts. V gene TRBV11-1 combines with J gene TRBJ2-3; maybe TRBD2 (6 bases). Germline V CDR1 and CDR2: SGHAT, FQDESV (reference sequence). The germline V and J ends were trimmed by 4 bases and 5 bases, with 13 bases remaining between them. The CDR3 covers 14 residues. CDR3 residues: CASSSWGEEDTQYF. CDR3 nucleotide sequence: TGTGCCAGCAGCTCGTGGGGGGAAGAAGATACGCAGTATTTT.

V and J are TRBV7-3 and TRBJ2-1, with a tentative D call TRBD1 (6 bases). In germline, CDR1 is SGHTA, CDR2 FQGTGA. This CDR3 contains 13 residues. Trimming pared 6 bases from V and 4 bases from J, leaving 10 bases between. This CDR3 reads CASSSGQYNEQFF. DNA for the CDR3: TGTGCCAGCAGTTCCGGACAGTACAATGAGCAGTTCTTC.

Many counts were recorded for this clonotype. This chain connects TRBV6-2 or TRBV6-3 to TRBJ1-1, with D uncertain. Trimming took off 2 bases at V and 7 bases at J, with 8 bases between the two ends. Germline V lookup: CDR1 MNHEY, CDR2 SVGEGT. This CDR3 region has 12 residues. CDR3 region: CASSYGMSEAFF. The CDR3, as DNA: TGTGCCAGCAGTTACGGTATGAGTGAAGCTTTCTTT.

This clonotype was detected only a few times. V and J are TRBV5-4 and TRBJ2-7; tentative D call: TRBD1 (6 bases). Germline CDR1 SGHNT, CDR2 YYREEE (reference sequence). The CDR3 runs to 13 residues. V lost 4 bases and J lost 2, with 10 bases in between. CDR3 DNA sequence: TGTGCCAGCAGCCACAACAGGGCCTACGAGCAGTACTTC. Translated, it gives CASSHNRAYEQYF. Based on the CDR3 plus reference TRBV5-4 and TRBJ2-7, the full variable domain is ETGVTQSPTHLIKTRGQQVTLRCSSQSGHNTVSWYQQALGQGPQFIFQYYREEENGRGNFPPRFSGLQFPNYSSELNVNALELDDSALYLCASSHNRAYEQYFGPGTRLTVT.